This T cell receptor (beta chain) was profiled in a study of shared clonotypes between healthy human individuals. Whole-study findings and limits: It was the few donors that limited the genetic and exposure-history diversity represented. Large sequencing depth failed to make sorted-subset sequencing complete, rarefaction showed.

Profiled with immunoSEQ multiplex PCR; TCRdb holds only in-frame clones, not every one. The sample yields 300,000 to 350,000 clones, around 70% seen once. At least ten counts were recorded for this clone. Its antigen is as yet unknown. Sequencing used memory CD4+ T cells sorted from blood. The subset denotes: CD45RA-negative fraction. The source is a man in his thirties or forties in good health.

The CDR3 here is CSVEKGQGDEQFF. The CDR3 DNA reads as TGCAGCGTTGAAAAGGGTCAGGGCGATGAGCAGTTCTTC. This chain uses TRBV29-1 with TRBJ2-1, with D perhaps TRBD1 (5 bases). This CDR3 is 13 amino acids long. Germline-derived CDR1 and CDR2 are SQVTM and ANQGSEA. Trimming removed 2 bases from V and 8 bases from J, with 13 bases in between.